This TCR beta chain was recovered during a study of a mutant IDH1 vaccine in newly diagnosed glioma. Study-level background: Vaccination was launched 4-6 weeks after radiotherapy alone, or with temozolomide cycles. Averaging around 42 years of age, treated patients were about 60% male and approximately 40% female.

Sample time point: week 23, last vaccination. Topical imiquimod accompanied each vaccine dose, which consisted of 300 ug of mutant IDH1 20-mer peptide. Per germline, CDR1 MNHEY and CDR2 SVGAGI. V was clipped by 7 bases and J by 3 bases, with 12 bases between them. The CDR3 runs 14 residues. Generated by immunoSEQ multiplex PCR, the TCRdb table keeps only in-frame clones and is missing some. The table lists around 30,000 clones, approximately 80% of them singletons, with 8% to 10% in the top ten. Points on this clone: Its antigen remains unknown.

Points from the study as a whole: Of all patients, around 94% showed vaccine-induced immune responses. With respect to changes in top peripheral T cell clonotypes, pseudoprogression seemed unrelated.

The chain links TRBV6-5 to TRBJ1-4; no definite D call. This TCR derives from a woman aged 18-29 years with glioma. The specimen was PBMCs, collected from a glioma patient whose treatment included an IDH1 peptide vaccine. The CDR3 here is CASKYSLSNEKLFF. CDR3 in DNA: TGTGCCAGCAAATACAGCTTATCTAATGAAAAACTGTTTTTT.